The clone carrying this T cell receptor (beta chain) was counted a single time. Antigen specificity is unknown. Compared with germline, one end of the junction differs, possibly owing to a read error. This CDR3 spans 14 amino acids. CDR1 SGHTA and CDR2 FQGNSA come from the germline V gene. PCR was performed a second time for roughly 7 to 12 cycles using a sample-barcoded 5' primer and a J-beta primer mix. One entry per CDR3 protein results from TCRdb running MiXCR on the 5' RACE reads. The repertoire has approximately 800,000 distinct CDR3 sequences, 55% to 65% of them found once; the top ten carry about 30%. The people who gave samples were healthy Caucasians from Russia, aged about 6 to 100. The entry originates in a study of blood T cells in healthy people across ages. Whole-study findings and limits: Age brought a roughly linear fall in TCR beta diversity measured per million T cells. Diversity figures derived from one million T cells were judged to underestimate the true value. The study found more naive CD4+ cells and higher diversity in long-lived than aged donors.

Material: blood. The chain carries TRBV7-2 and TRBJ2-1; the D is unclear. The sequence was obtained from a man younger than 45 in good health. CDR3 nucleotides: TGTGCCGGCAGCTTTTTAGGGTTGGCGAATGAGCAGTTCTTC. Residues: CAGSFLGLANEQFF.